This is a list of T cell receptor beta chains from one sample in a study of OX40 agonist ivuxolimab in advanced cancers. TCRdb's table, derived via immunoSEQ multiplex PCR, lists solely in-frame clones and lacks some. The data hold fewer than 70,000 clones, with 86% observed a single time. Sequences were derived from CD4+ or CD8+ T cells sorted from blood, sampled in a trial of the OX40 agonist ivuxolimab. These receptors were taken from an adult with an advanced solid tumor such as melanoma, head and neck, liver or kidney cancer. CDR3s include the opening cysteine and the closing phenylalanine or tryptophan. The D gene is left open where the match is weak. Rows may omit the clone size; those that give it use once, few, many or a size class.

>TRBD1|TRBV28|TRBJ1-5|.
TGTGCCAGCTGCGGACAGGAGGCAGCCCAGCCCCAGCATTTT
CASCGQEAAQPQHF
>.|TRBV6-5|TRBJ2-7|.
TGTGCCAGCAGTTACCGACAGGACATTGAGGAGCAGTACTTC
CASSYRQDIEEQYF
>.|TRBV6-5|TRBJ1-2|once
TGTGCCAGCAGTTACGACGCCGGAAACTATGGCTACACCTTC
CASSYDAGNYGYTF
>.|TRBV7-2|TRBJ2-1|.
TGTGCCAGTCTGAAGCAGGCGAGGCGGGAGCAGTTCTTC
CASLKQARREQFF
>TRBD1|TRBV6-6|TRBJ1-4|.
TGTGCCAGCCGACAGGGCGCTAAAAAACTGTTTTTT
CASRQGAKKLFF
>TRBD1|TRBV28|TRBJ1-5|.
TGTGCCAGCAGACCAGGGGGCCTGAGCAATCAGCCCCAGCATTTT
CASRPGGLSNQPQHF
>TRBD1|TRBV15|TRBJ1-2|.
TGTGCCACCAGCAGGGAAAGGGACAGAAGCACTCTATTC
CATSRERDRSTLF
>TRBD1|TRBV6-6|TRBJ2-5|.
TGTGCCAGCAGTCACCGGGACAGGTACCAAGAGACCCAGTACTTC
CASSHRDRYQETQYF
>.|TRBV7-2|TRBJ1-2|.
TGTGCCAGCAGCTTAGCCGGGGCAGGGGAGCACTATGGCTACACCTTC
CASSLAGAGEHYGYTF
>.|TRBV18|TRBJ1-1|.
TGTGCCAGCTCACCACCCTGGGGGACTGAAGCTTTCTTT
CASSPPWGTEAFF
>TRBD1|TRBV6-4|TRBJ2-5|.
TGTGCCAGCAGTCAGGGGGTAGGGAAGACCCAGTACTTC
CASSQGVGKTQYF
>.|TRBV7-2|TRBJ1-3|.
TGTGCCAGCAGCTTACGGAGCTCTGGAAACACCATATATTTT
CASSLRSSGNTIYF
>TRBD1|TRBV5-6|TRBJ1-2|once
TGTGCCAGCAGCTTGGGGACAGGGTTTCTTTTTGGTGGCTACACCTTC
CASSLGTGFLFGGYTF
>.|TRBV9|TRBJ1-1|.
TGTGCCAGCAGCGTAGGATCCAGCCTTGGAACTGAAGCTTTCTTT
CASSVGSSLGTEAFF
>.|TRBV19|TRBJ2-5|.
TGTGCCAGTAGTGTCACAGAACAAGAGACCCAGTACTTC
CASSVTEQETQYF
>.|TRBV4-3|TRBJ1-1|.
TGCGCCAGCAGCCAGGTCGTTGGGAACACTGAAGCTTTCTTT
CASSQVVGNTEAFF
>.|TRBV5-6|TRBJ2-3|.
TGTGCCAGCAGCTTGGTACCAGCAAGGGATACGCAGTATTTT
CASSLVPARDTQYF
>TRBD1|TRBV6-1|TRBJ2-7|.
TGTGCCAGCAGTGAACAACCGGGACAGAACTACGAGCAGTACTTC
CASSEQPGQNYEQYF
>.|TRBV7-8|TRBJ1-1|.
TGTGCCAGCAGCTTGGGACTTATGAACACTGAAGCTTTCTTT
CASSLGLMNTEAFF
>TRBD1|TRBV11-1|TRBJ1-1|.
TGTGCCAGCAGCTTAGGCAGGGGGCTGACTGAAGCTTTCTTT
CASSLGRGLTEAFF
>.|TRBV9|TRBJ2-3|.
TGTGCCAGCAGCCTTCACACCACAGATACGCAGTATTTT
CASSLHTTDTQYF
>.|TRBV28|TRBJ1-5|medium-sized
TGTGCCAGCAGCACGATACCACAGCCCCAGCATTTT
CASSTIPQPQHF
>.|TRBV18|TRBJ2-7|.
TGTGCCAGCTCACCACCGACAGACTACGAGCAGTACTTC
CASSPPTDYEQYF
>TRBD2|TRBV6-1|TRBJ2-5|.
TGTGCCTGCAGTGACGGGACTAGCGGGGGGATGTCCCAGTACTTC
CACSDGTSGGMSQYF
>TRBD2|TRBV11-3|TRBJ2-7|.
TGTGCCAGCAGCTTAGGGACTAGCGGGGGGGCAGTTTACTACGAGCAGTACTTC
CASSLGTSGGAVYYEQYF
>TRBD1|TRBV5-1|TRBJ2-6|.
TGCGCCAGCAGCTGGACCGGGACAGGGGTCGGGGCCAACGTCCTGACTTTC
CASSWTGTGVGANVLTF
>.|TRBV11-2|TRBJ2-1|.
TGTGCCAGCAGCTTCTTACGGGGGGCGGGTGAGCAGTTCTTC
CASSFLRGAGEQFF
>.|TRBV19|TRBJ1-3|.
TGTGCCAGTACCGCGATTGCGGGAGGCACCATATATTTT
CASTAIAGGTIYF
>.|TRBV2|TRBJ1-1|.
TGTGCCAGCAGTTTCACTTCAGGGTCGGTGGTGAACACTGAAGCTTTCTTT
CASSFTSGSVVNTEAFF
>.|TRBV5-1|TRBJ1-2|.
TGCGCCAGCAGCTTGGAACCAGGGGCGGGTAACTATGGCTACACCTTC
CASSLEPGAGNYGYTF
>TRBD1|TRBV6-1|TRBJ1-1|.
TGTGCCAGCAATTGGGGACAGAAGAACACTGAAGCTTTCTTT
CASNWGQKNTEAFF
>.|TRBV10-3|TRBJ2-1|.
TGTGCCATCAGTGATAGCAGGGAACAGCAGTTCTTC
CAISDSREQQFF
>TRBD1|TRBV5-4|TRBJ1-2|.
TGTGCCAGCAGCCCGGACAGGGCTGGCTACACCTTC
CASSPDRAGYTF
>TRBD2|TRBV27|TRBJ2-5|.
TGTGCCAGCAGTTTTTCGGCATCGCGGGGGTGGGAGACCCAGTACTTC
CASSFSASRGWETQYF
>TRBD1|TRBV19|TRBJ1-2|.
TGTGCCAGTAGTATGACGACAGGGAAAGGCTACACCTTC
CASSMTTGKGYTF
>.|TRBV2|TRBJ1-4|once
TGTGCCAGCAGTGGGGACATTGGAGCAAATGAAAAACTGTTTTTT
CASSGDIGANEKLFF
>TRBD2|TRBV29-1|TRBJ2-2|.
TGCAGCGTTGGGCGGGAGACCGGGGAGCTGTTTTTT
CSVGRETGELFF
>TRBD1|TRBV14|TRBJ1-2|.
TGTGCCAGCAGCCAACAACAGGGGGCCAGTGGCTACACCTTC
CASSQQQGASGYTF
>.|TRBV2|TRBJ2-3|.
TGTGCCAGCAGAGATTCGTCCTCGGCGAACACAGATACGCAGTATTTT
CASRDSSSANTDTQYF
>.|TRBV2|TRBJ1-5|medium-sized
TGTGCCAGCAGTGACGGCAGAAATAGCAATCAGCCCCAGCATTTT
CASSDGRNSNQPQHF
>TRBD1|TRBV19|TRBJ2-5|.
TGTGCCAGTAGTCCCCTCCGGGACAGGGGAAAAGAGACCCAGTACTTC
CASSPLRDRGKETQYF
>.|TRBV19|TRBJ1-5|.
TGTGCCAGTGACAGGTCGTTCAGAAATAGCAATCAGCCCCAGCATTTT
CASDRSFRNSNQPQHF
>.|TRBV4-2|TRBJ1-1|once
TGTGCCAGCAGCCTCGGGACCGCGAACACTGAAGCTTTCTTT
CASSLGTANTEAFF
>.|TRBV6-6|TRBJ1-4|.
TGTGCCAGCAGTTACCTCCGGGGGACTAATGAAAAACTGTTTTTT
CASSYLRGTNEKLFF
>.|TRBV9|TRBJ1-4|.
TGTGCCAGCAGCGTAGATCAGGGTTTGGATGAAAAACTGTTTTTT
CASSVDQGLDEKLFF
>.|TRBV5-1|TRBJ2-7|few
TGCGCCAGCAGCTCCTACAGTTCCTACGAGCAGTACTTC
CASSSYSSYEQYF
>.|TRBV30|TRBJ2-5|.
TGTGCCTGCTTAACAGGGCCCGCTCAGGAGACCCAGTACTTC
CACLTGPAQETQYF
>.|TRBV6-1|TRBJ1-3|.
TGTGCCAGCAGGGGGGGCGGATCTGGAAACACCATATATTTT
CASRGGGSGNTIYF